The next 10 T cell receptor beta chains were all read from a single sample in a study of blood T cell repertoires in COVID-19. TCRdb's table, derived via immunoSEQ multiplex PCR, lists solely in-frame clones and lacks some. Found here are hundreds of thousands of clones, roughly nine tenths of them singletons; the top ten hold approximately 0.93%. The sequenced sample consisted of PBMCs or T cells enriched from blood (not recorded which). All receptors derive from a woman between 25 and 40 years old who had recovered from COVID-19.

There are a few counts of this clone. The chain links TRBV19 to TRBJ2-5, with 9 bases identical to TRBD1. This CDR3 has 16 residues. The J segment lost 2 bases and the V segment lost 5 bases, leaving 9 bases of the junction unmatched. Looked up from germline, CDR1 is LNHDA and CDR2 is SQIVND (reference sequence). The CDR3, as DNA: TGTGCCAGTAGTGTTGGGACAGGGTGGGCTCAAGAGACCCAGTACTTC. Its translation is CASSVGTGWAQETQYF. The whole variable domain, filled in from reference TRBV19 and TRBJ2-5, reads DGGITQSPKYLFRKEGQNVTLSCEQNLNHDAMYWYRQDPGQGLRLIYYSQIVNDFQKGDIAEGYSVSREKKESFPLTVTSAQKNPTAFYLCASSVGTGWAQETQYFGPGTRLLVL.

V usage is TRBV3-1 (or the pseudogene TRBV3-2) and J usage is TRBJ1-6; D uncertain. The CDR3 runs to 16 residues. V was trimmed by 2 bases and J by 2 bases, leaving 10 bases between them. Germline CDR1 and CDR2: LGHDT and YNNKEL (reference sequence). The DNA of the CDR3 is TGTGCCAGCAGCCAAACCAAGCGGCCCTATAATTCACCCCTCCACTTT. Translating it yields CASSQTKRPYNSPLHF.

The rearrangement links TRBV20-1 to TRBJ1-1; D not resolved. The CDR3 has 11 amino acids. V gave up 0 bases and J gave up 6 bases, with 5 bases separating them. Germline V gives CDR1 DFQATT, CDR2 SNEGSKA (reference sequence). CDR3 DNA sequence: TGCAGTGCTAGAGACCGCGCTGAAGCTTTCTTT. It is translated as CSARDRAEAFF.

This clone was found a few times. The CDR3 spells CASSLRIGTTNEKLFF. The CDR3 DNA reads as TGTGCCAGCAGCTTAAGGATCGGGACAACTAATGAAAAACTGTTTTTT. This chain uses TRBV7-8 with TRBJ1-4; D is ambiguous. The CDR3 is 16 residues long. The V gene's germline CDR1 is SGHVS and CDR2 FQNEAQ. Trimming took 2 bases from V and 0 from J, leaving 10 bases between them.

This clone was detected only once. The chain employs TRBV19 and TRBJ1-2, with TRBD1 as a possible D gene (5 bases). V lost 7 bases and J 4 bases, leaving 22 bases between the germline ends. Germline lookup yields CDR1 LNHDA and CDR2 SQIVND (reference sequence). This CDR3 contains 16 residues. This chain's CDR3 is CASTTLGGSHLYGYTF. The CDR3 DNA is TGTGCCAGTACTACCCTGGGGGGTTCCCACCTCTATGGCTACACCTTC. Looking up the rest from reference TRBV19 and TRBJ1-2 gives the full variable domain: DGGITQSPKYLFRKEGQNVTLSCEQNLNHDAMYWYRQDPGQGLRLIYYSQIVNDFQKGDIAEGYSVSREKKESFPLTVTSAQKNPTAFYLCASTTLGGSHLYGYTFGSGTRLTVV.

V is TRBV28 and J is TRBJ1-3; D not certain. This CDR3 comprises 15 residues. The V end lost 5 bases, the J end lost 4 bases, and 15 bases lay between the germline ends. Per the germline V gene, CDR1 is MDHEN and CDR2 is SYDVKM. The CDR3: CASSKMAGKGNTIYF. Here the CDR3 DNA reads TGTGCCAGCAGTAAAATGGCAGGAAAGGGAAACACCATATATTTT.

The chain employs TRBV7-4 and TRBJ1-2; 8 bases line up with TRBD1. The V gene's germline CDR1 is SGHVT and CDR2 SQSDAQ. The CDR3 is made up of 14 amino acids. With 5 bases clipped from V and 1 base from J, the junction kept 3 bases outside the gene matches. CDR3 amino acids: CASSPGGNNYGYTF. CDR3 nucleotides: TGTGCCAGCAGCCCAGGGGGCAATAACTATGGCTACACCTTC.

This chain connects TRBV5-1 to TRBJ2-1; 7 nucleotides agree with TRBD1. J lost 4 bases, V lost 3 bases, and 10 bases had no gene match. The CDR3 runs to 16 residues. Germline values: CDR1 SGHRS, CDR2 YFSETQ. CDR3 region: CASSSSPTTGYNEQFF. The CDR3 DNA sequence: TGCGCCAGCAGCTCATCCCCGACGACAGGGTACAATGAGCAGTTCTTC.

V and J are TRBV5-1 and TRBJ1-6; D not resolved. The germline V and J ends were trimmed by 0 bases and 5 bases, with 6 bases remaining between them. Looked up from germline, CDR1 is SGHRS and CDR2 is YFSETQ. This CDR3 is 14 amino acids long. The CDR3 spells CASSLEPDNSPLHF. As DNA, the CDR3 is TGCGCCAGCAGCTTGGAGCCGGATAATTCACCCCTCCACTTT.

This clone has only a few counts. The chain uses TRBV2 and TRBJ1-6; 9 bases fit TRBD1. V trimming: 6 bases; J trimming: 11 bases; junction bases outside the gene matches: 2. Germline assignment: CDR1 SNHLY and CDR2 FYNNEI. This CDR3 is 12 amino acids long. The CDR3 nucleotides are TGTGCCAGCAGGGACAGGGGCCCACCCCTCCACTTT. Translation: CASRDRGPPLHF.